Given below is one TCR beta chain in context. This clonotype has a single count. No cognate antigen has been identified for it. Per-base qualities were not stored, and no clone one base away is much larger. One read alone provides weak support. Systemically healthy Caucasian individuals from Russia, 35 to 50 in total and aged roughly 6 to 90 years, were included as donors. Ten milliliters of peripheral blood were drawn from each donor into EDTA-treated Vacutainer tubes. Ficoll-Paque density-gradient centrifugation was used to isolate PBMCs, with at least 6.5 million obtained per sample. Trizol reagent was used to extract total RNA from the PBMCs, yielding at least 5 micrograms per sample. Naive CD45RAhigh/CD27high T cell percentages were measured by flow cytometry on a PBMC aliquot from every donor. Library preparation employed 5' RACE. Reads for this sample came from an Illumina HiSeq 2500. A second 7 to 11 cycle PCR used a sample-barcoded 5' primer and a J-beta primer mix. Each TCR beta cDNA molecule received a unique molecular identifier from a template-switch 5' adaptor carrying 12 random nucleotides. At least 3 million CDR3-containing paired-end reads were obtained from each sample. The Mint cDNA synthesis kit, primed by a TRBC-specific oligonucleotide, was used to synthesize first-strand cDNA from all RNA. All cDNA was treated with uracil-DNA glycosylase and then went through a first 18-cycle PCR with the universal primers M1SS and BC2_uni_R. The study's own analysis went as follows. For normalization, 1 million high-quality reads were randomly selected from each sample, with every read carrying a distinct molecular identifier. Reads sharing molecular identifiers were discarded rather than binned into consensus sequences. MiTCR, run with a Q25 quality threshold and the strictest error-elimination algorithm, handled CDR3 identification, clonotype clustering and error correction. A nonparametric unseen species model with Euler transformation was used to estimate a lower bound on total TCR beta diversity. TCRdb cleaned the public reads at Q25 with fastp, built clones with MiXCR and kept in-frame beta chains. Rows merge per CDR3 protein into single entries with the most common DNA and genes. The V and J calls, along with clone size, are taken from TCRdb and not from the paper's own processing. The sample table shows hundreds of thousands of distinct CDR3 sequences, and 50% to 65% are seen once. Together, the top ten hold approximately 40% of the sample.

The data were obtained in a study of blood T cells in healthy people across ages (dated by TCRdb to between 2014 and 2017). Context from the whole study: In model experiments, roughly one uniquely barcoded TCR beta cDNA molecule per two T cells was captured by template switching. The study measured age-related changes in TCR beta repertoire diversity using deep sequencing normalized with unique cDNA molecular identifiers. Donors were grouped into four age groups: young (average 16 years), middle-aged (roughly 38), aged (around 62) and long-lived (about 89). To avoid experimental bias, donors of different ages were randomly spread across the sequencing lanes. For two donors (one aged 18 to 30 and one aged 80 or older), the study analyzed two additional independent replicas of 1 million unique cDNA reads from the same blood draw. General study outcomes and caveats: Observed TCR beta diversity per million T cells fell roughly linearly with age, and a significant reduction was already apparent by age about 36. The percentage of naive T cells measured by flow cytometry correlated strongly with observed TCR beta diversity. Total diversity estimates from one million sequenced T cells were considered lower bounds and underestimates. Since profiling was done on bulk unsorted PBMCs, naive and antigen-experienced compartments could not be conclusively compared. Because the CMV infection status of the donors was unknown, age-related changes in expanded clonotypes may potentially have been confounded. The long-lived group showed more naive CD4+ T cells, fewer expanded clones and increased TCR diversity than the aged group, suggesting age selection.

Sequences SEHNR (CDR1) and FQNEAQ (CDR2) are obtained from the germline V gene (reference sequence). The CDR3 goes from the cysteine to the phenylalanine over 11 residues. Only CDR3 DNA is held: 33 bases, read in frame from base 1. V was cut back by 5 bases and J by 4 bases, leaving a gap of 5 bases between them. The chain is encoded by TRBV7-9 joined to TRBJ1-2; no confident D gene assignment can be made. This TCR derives from a man older than 75 in good health. The sample taken for sequencing was blood. The DNA is as follows: TGTGCCAGCAGCGAGCCCTATGGCTACACCTTC. Its amino acids are CASSEPYGYTF.